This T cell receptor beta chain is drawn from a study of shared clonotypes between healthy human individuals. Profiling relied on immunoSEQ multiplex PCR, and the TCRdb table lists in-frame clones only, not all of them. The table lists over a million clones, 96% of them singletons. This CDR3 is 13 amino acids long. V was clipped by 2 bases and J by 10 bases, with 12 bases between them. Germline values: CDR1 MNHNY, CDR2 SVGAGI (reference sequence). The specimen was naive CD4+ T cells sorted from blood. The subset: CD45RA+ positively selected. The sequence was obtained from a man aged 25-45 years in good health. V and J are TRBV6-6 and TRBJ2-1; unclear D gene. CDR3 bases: TGTGCCAGCAGTTACCGGACGCCTGGCGAGCAGTTCTTC. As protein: CASSYRTPGEQFF.